Shown below are 25 T cell receptor beta chains from a single sample sequenced in a study of Graves' ophthalmopathy and Graves' hyperthyroidism. The authors amplified TCR beta CDR3 regions, and they did so from RNA transcripts for repertoire sequencing. HTBI primers served in a first-round RT-PCR, which a second-round multiplex PCR followed. Via MiXCR, TCRdb re-called the multiplex PCR reads, giving one row per CDR3 protein. The repertoire holds more than 550,000 distinct CDR3 sequences, with roughly 39% as singletons. Sample: peripheral blood. Receptors were obtained from an adult man with Graves' ophthalmopathy.

This rearrangement joins TRBV2 to TRBJ1-5; D gene unclear. From germline, CDR1 is SNHLY and CDR2 FYNNEI. The ends were cut back, 11 bases at V and 6 bases at J, with 26 bases in the middle. This CDR3 spans 16 amino acids. The CDR3 sequence is CAWSARVPSLGQPQHF. For the CDR3, the DNA is TGTGCCTGGAGTGCGCGCGTTCCTTCGTTAGGTCAGCCCCAGCATTTT. The whole variable domain, filled in from reference TRBV2 and TRBJ1-5, reads EPEVTQTPSHQVTQMGQEVILRCVPISNHLYFYWYRQILGQKVEFLVSFYNNEISEKSEIFDDQFSVERPDGSNFTLKIRSTKLEDSAMYFCAWSARVPSLGQPQHFGDGTRLSIL.

The chain employs TRBV7-8 and TRBJ2-5; D remains unclear. The assigned J gene may be wrong: the sequence end matches TRBJ2-1 better. The CDR3 has 15 amino acids. Per the germline V gene, CDR1 is SGHVS and CDR2 is FQNEAQ. The CDR3 here is CASSLAQASYNEQFF. The CDR3 bases are TGTGCCAGCAGCTTAGCACAAGCATCCTACAATGAGCAGTTCTTC.

This clonotype was seen only a few times. The rearrangement joins TRBV3-1 to TRBJ1-1; tentative D call: TRBD1 (5 bases). CDR1 is LGHDT and CDR2 is YNNKEL in the germline V gene (reference sequence). The germline V and J ends were trimmed by 3 bases and 1 base, with 9 bases remaining between them. The CDR3 covers 14 residues. The CDR3 sequence is CASSQYGQNTEAFF. In DNA, the CDR3 is TGTGCCAGCAGCCAGTACGGACAGAACACTGAAGCTTTCTTT.

V gene TRBV5-6 combines with J gene TRBJ1-5; no firm D call. The V gene lost 4 bases and the J gene lost 0 bases, with 14 bases spanning the gap. Germline CDR1 is SGHDT and CDR2 is YYEEEE. The length of the CDR3 is 16 residues. CDR3 sequence (DNA): TGTGCCAGCAGCAAAGACTGGGAATATAGCAATCAGCCCCAGCATTTT. Translation gives CASSKDWEYSNQPQHF.

The sample holds many counts of this clonotype. The V gene is TRBV2, the J gene TRBJ1-5, with D possibly matching TRBD1 (6 bases). With 9 bases removed from V and 0 bases from J, the gap between germline ends came to 15 bases. Germline loops: CDR1 SNHLY, CDR2 FYNNEI. The CDR3 is 15 residues long. The CDR3 coding sequence is TGTGCCAGTCGACAGGATCTAAATAGCAATCAGCCCCAGCATTTT. Its protein product is CASRQDLNSNQPQHF.

This clonotype was counted at least ten times. This chain uses TRBV9 with TRBJ2-2; TRBD1 matches at 8 bases. Per germline, CDR1 SGDLS and CDR2 YYNGEE. V lost 0 bases to trimming and J lost 4 bases; unmatched junction nucleotides: 8. This CDR3 is 17 amino acids long. The DNA for the CDR3 is TGTGCCAGCAGCGTAGCTTCCAGGGGGCGCGGCACCGGGGAGCTGTTTTTT. Protein: CASSVASRGRGTGELFF.

This clonotype has more than one count but fewer than ten. This chain links TRBV6-6 with TRBJ1-4; no reliable D call. In germline, CDR1 is MNHNY, CDR2 SVGAGI (reference sequence). The ends were cut back, 6 bases at V and 5 bases at J, with 10 bases in the middle. This CDR3 comprises 13 residues. The DNA of the CDR3 is TGTGCCAGCAGCCCGACGGGAAATGAAAAACTGTTTTTT. Translated, it gives CASSPTGNEKLFF.

V usage is TRBV29-1 and J usage is TRBJ2-3, with TRBD2 identical over 7 bases. This CDR3 contains 15 residues. The V gene end was trimmed by 8 bases and the J gene end by 2 bases; junction bases not matched to a gene: 13. The germline gives CDR1 SQVTM, CDR2 ANQGSEA. The CDR3 loop reads CSTRLLATNTDTQYF. The CDR3 region has the DNA TGCAGCACCCGGTTACTAGCGACCAACACAGATACGCAGTATTTT.

This clonotype was picked up a small number of times. The chain is built from TRBV12-5 and TRBJ2-7; D not resolved. Trimming took 4 bases from V and 2 from J, leaving 9 bases between them. The CDR3 has 13 amino acids. CDR1 is LGHNT and CDR2 is FRNRAP in the germline V gene. The CDR3 sequence is CASGYRETYEQYF. The CDR3 region has the DNA TGTGCTAGTGGTTATAGGGAAACCTACGAGCAGTACTTC.

This clonotype was counted ten times or more. V usage is TRBV19 and J usage is TRBJ1-4; D not resolved. The CDR3 covers 14 residues. The germline V and J ends were trimmed by 7 bases and 8 bases, with 17 bases remaining between them. Germline V lookup: CDR1 LNHDA, CDR2 SQIVND (reference sequence). This chain's CDR3 is CASIDRSVGEKLFF. CDR3 coding DNA: TGTGCCAGTATAGACCGCAGCGTGGGCGAAAAACTGTTTTTT.

This clonotype showed up many times. The chain links TRBV4-3 to TRBJ1-6; D is unclear. The CDR3 is 14 amino acids. Germline loops: CDR1 LGHNA, CDR2 YSLEER. Trimming left V 0 bases short and J 10 bases short, with 10 bases between. The CDR3 spells CASSQDKGGSPLHF. The CDR3 DNA reads TGCGCCAGCAGCCAAGATAAAGGAGGCTCACCCCTCCACTTT.

V usage is TRBV6-5 and J usage is TRBJ1-4; maybe TRBD1 (5 bases). This CDR3 region has 13 residues. Germline V gene lookup returns CDR1 MNHEY and CDR2 SVGAGI. Trimming took off 3 bases at V and 5 bases at J, with 7 bases between the two ends. The CDR3 DNA reads as TGTGCCAGCAGTTATAGGGGCAATGAAAAACTGTTTTTT. Translation gives CASSYRGNEKLFF.

This clonotype was found once. The J gene is TRBJ1-2, the V gene TRBV15; no definite D call. Germline V gene lookup returns CDR1 LNHNV and CDR2 YYDKDF (reference sequence). The CDR3 runs 17 residues. V lost 0 bases to trimming and J lost 3 bases, with 17 bases between them. CDR3 nucleotides: TGTGCCACCAGCAGAGATCTAGGCGCCTTTCCCTACTATGGCTACACCTTC. It encodes CATSRDLGAFPYYGYTF.

The genes are TRBV19 and TRBJ1-2; 7 positions match TRBD1. J gave up 4 bases and V 7 bases, and 6 bases lay outside the gene matches. The CDR3 consists of 13 residues. From germline, CDR1 is LNHDA and CDR2 SQIVND (reference sequence). CDR3 region: CASTIRDSYGYTF. CDR3 in DNA: TGTGCCAGTACCATCCGGGACAGCTATGGCTACACCTTC.

In its sample, this clonotype was seen many times. CDR3 sequence reads: CASSESRTENYGYTF. CDR3 DNA sequence: TGTGCCAGCAGCGAGAGCAGGACGGAGAACTATGGCTACACCTTC. The V and J genes are TRBV9 and TRBJ1-2, with unresolved D. The CDR3 length is 15 residues. With 3 bases removed from V and 2 bases from J, the gap between germline ends came to 14 bases. Germline CDR1 reads SGDLS; CDR2 reads YYNGEE.

This clonotype was detected ten times or more. The J gene is TRBJ2-7, the V gene TRBV29-1, with D possibly matching TRBD1 (6 bases). The CDR3 spans 14 residues. Germline CDR1 reads SQVTM; CDR2 reads ANQGSEA. Trimming left V 0 bases short and J 5 bases short, with 14 bases between. The CDR3 spells CSVEEQGLSHEQYF. CDR3 nucleotide sequence: TGCAGCGTTGAAGAACAGGGTCTATCCCACGAGCAGTACTTC.

This clonotype was observed a single time. One base away lies a much larger clone, so this may be a sequencing read error. V usage is TRBV9 and J usage is TRBJ2-7, with TRBD2 identical over 7 bases. This CDR3 is built from 14 residues. The V and J ends lost 3 bases and 0 bases, in that order; junction bases with no gene match: 3. Germline CDR1 and CDR2: SGDLS and YYNGEE. The CDR3 nucleotides read TGTGCCAGCAGCGGGGGGGGTGGCTCCTACGAGCAGTACTTC. Its translation is CASSGGGGSYEQYF. Based on the CDR3 plus reference TRBV9 and TRBJ2-7, the full variable domain is DSGVTQTPKHLITATGQRVTLRCSPRSGDLSVYWYQQSLDQGLQFLIQYYNGEERAKGNILERFSAQQFPDLHSELNLSSLELGDSALYFCASSGGGGSYEQYFGPGTRLTVT.

The chain is built from TRBV4-1 and TRBJ1-4; the D is unclear. The CDR3 consists of 12 residues. CDR1 is MGHRA, CDR2 YSYEKL, per germline. The germline V and J ends were trimmed by 0 bases and 7 bases, with 3 bases remaining between them. CDR3 loop: CASSQDSEKLFF. Written as DNA, the CDR3 is TGCGCCAGCAGCCAAGACAGTGAAAAACTGTTTTTT.

There are many counts of this clonotype. The V and J genes are TRBV29-1 and TRBJ1-2; 9 nucleotides agree with TRBD1. Germline CDR1 and CDR2: SQVTM and ANQGSEA. Trimming at V came to 7 bases and at J to 0 bases, leaving 3 bases not matched to a gene. The CDR3 spans 13 residues. CDR3 sequence: CSAGQGTNYGYTF. The CDR3 nucleotides are TGCAGCGCCGGACAGGGGACTAACTATGGCTACACCTTC.

There are many counts of this clonotype. The chain recombines TRBV29-1 with TRBJ1-1, with a tentative D call TRBD1 (5 bases). Deletions cut 1 base from V and 4 bases from J, with 10 bases between. The CDR3 consists of 13 residues. In germline, CDR1 is SQVTM, CDR2 ANQGSEA. In DNA, the CDR3 is TGCAGCGTTGAAGGGACACTTGGCACTGAAGCTTTCTTT. Translated: CSVEGTLGTEAFF.

On this clonotype: This may be a read error, as it is one base from a much larger clone. This chain's CDR3 is CASHRGPNYGYTF. The CDR3 bases are TGTGCCAGCCACAGGGGGCCTAACTATGGCTACACCTTC. The V call is TRBV18, the J call TRBJ1-2, with 9 positions matching TRBD1. Trimming removed 8 bases from V and 0 bases from J; junction bases left unmatched: 1. This CDR3 has 13 amino acids. CDR1 and CDR2 (germline): KGHSH, LQKENI.

The chain employs TRBV10-1 and TRBJ2-7; 7 bases map to TRBD2. The CDR3 totals 15 residues. Germline loops: CDR1 WNHNN, CDR2 SYGVQD (reference sequence). The V and J ends lost 4 bases and 0 bases, in that order; junction bases with no gene match: 6. The CDR3 DNA is TGCGCCAGCAGTGTATGGCGGGAGTTCTCCTACGAGCAGTACTTC. Protein product: CASSVWREFSYEQYF.

This clonotype was picked up many times. The rearrangement joins TRBV5-1 to TRBJ2-5, with 10 bases matching TRBD1. Germline V CDR1 and CDR2: SGHRS, YFSETQ. There are 15 residues in the CDR3. V was pared by 3 bases and J by 7 bases, with 9 bases of the junction left unmatched. This chain's CDR3 is CASSSGQGEGRTQYF. The CDR3 DNA sequence: TGCGCCAGCAGCTCCGGACAGGGGGAAGGGCGGACCCAGTACTTC.

This clonotype was counted many times. The genes are TRBV20-1 and TRBJ1-6, with D tentatively TRBD1 (6 bases). The CDR3 totals 15 residues. The V and J ends lost 6 bases and 6 bases respectively, with 18 bases between them. Per germline, CDR1 DFQATT and CDR2 SNEGSKA (reference sequence). CDR3: CSAKTGSSANSPLHF. The CDR3 bases are TGCAGTGCCAAAACAGGGTCATCGGCTAATTCACCCCTCCACTTT.

This clonotype was counted between two and nine times. The chain couples TRBV3-1 to TRBJ2-7, with TRBD2 identical over 7 bases. The CDR3 is 14 residues long. Germline lookup yields CDR1 LGHDT and CDR2 YNNKEL (reference sequence). V lost 1 base, J lost 5 bases, and 5 bases stayed unmatched. CDR3 residues: CASSQAAGEDEQYF. In DNA form, the CDR3 reads TGTGCCAGCAGCCAAGCCGCGGGAGAGGACGAGCAGTACTTC.